These T cell receptor beta chains were read from a single sample in a study of cytomegalovirus exposure and HLA in healthy donors. Profiled with immunoSEQ multiplex PCR; TCRdb holds only in-frame clones, not every one. The data hold roughly 70,000 clones, with roughly 95% observed a single time. Sequenced sample: PBMCs. Receptors were obtained from a woman aged 18-35 years in good health and CMV-seropositive. The CDR3 runs from the conserved cysteine through the conserved F or W. A D gene is named only where the DNA matches it firmly. Clone size is shown for a subset of rows, as once, few, many or a class of expanded clone.

v_call	d_call	clone_size	j_call	cdr3_nt	cdr3_aa
TRBV7-3	TRBD2	NA	TRBJ2-7	TGTGCCAGCAGCTTAAATGGCGGGAGGGATTACGAGCAGTACTTC	CASSLNGGRDYEQYF
TRBV7-9	NA	once	TRBJ1-1	TGTGCCAGCAGCCCCCGCCGACTGCAGAACACTGAAGCTTTCTTT	CASSPRRLQNTEAFF
TRBV30	TRBD1	NA	TRBJ2-5	TGTGCCTGGACAGCGCCGGGACAGCAAGAGACCCAGTACTTC	CAWTAPGQQETQYF
TRBV4-2	TRBD1	NA	TRBJ2-7	TGTGCCAGCAGCCAAGATGGACAGGATACCTACGAGCAGTACTTC	CASSQDGQDTYEQYF
TRBV28	NA	once	TRBJ1-4	TGTGCCAGTAGCCGACTGGGACAACTTCATGAAAAACTGTTTTTT	CASSRLGQLHEKLFF
TRBV7-3	NA	NA	TRBJ2-7	TGTGCCAGCAGCTTAAGTCCAGGTTCCTACGAGCAGTACTTC	CASSLSPGSYEQYF
TRBV19	TRBD1	NA	TRBJ2-4	TGTGCCAGTAGTATGGACAGGGGGAGGATTCAGTACTTC	CASSMDRGRIQYF
TRBV19	NA	once	TRBJ2-6	TGTGCCAGTAGTATCGTGGCGGGGGCCGGGGCCAACGTCCTGACTTTC	CASSIVAGAGANVLTF
TRBV28	TRBD1	NA	TRBJ1-1	TGTGCCAGCAGTTTAGGGGGACAGTATGAAGCTTTCTTT	CASSLGGQYEAFF
TRBV28	NA	NA	TRBJ2-7	TGTGCCAGCAGTTTGGTTTTAGCGCCCGAACGGTCCTACGAGCAGTACTTC	CASSLVLAPERSYEQYF
TRBV5-4	NA	NA	TRBJ2-3	TGTGCCAGCAGCTTGGAAAGCGGCACAGATACGCAGTATTTT	CASSLESGTDTQYF
TRBV27	TRBD2	NA	TRBJ2-7	TGTGCCAGCAGTCCCTGGGCGGGAGGGGACTACGAGCAGTACTTC	CASSPWAGGDYEQYF
TRBV28	NA	NA	TRBJ2-7	TGTGCCAGCAGCAACGGACTAACCGTGGGGTTC	CASSNGLTVGF
TRBV5-1	TRBD1	once	TRBJ1-4	TGCGCCAGCAGCTTGACAGGGGCTAATGAAAAACTGTTTTTT	CASSLTGANEKLFF
TRBV4-2	NA	once	TRBJ2-7	TGTGCCAGCAGCCAAGATCTAGAAAAAAAATACGAGCAGTACTTC	CASSQDLEKKYEQYF
TRBV2	NA	NA	TRBJ1-5	TGTGCCAGCAGTCCGCAGGGCCGCGGCAATCAGCCCCAGCATTTT	CASSPQGRGNQPQHF
TRBV19	NA	once	TRBJ2-7	TGTGCCAGTAGTATCGGGCAGGGGGGATCCTACGAGCAGTACTTC	CASSIGQGGSYEQYF
TRBV7-2	TRBD2	NA	TRBJ2-3	TGTGCCAGCAGCTTAAGCGGGAGTCCAGATACGCAGTATTTT	CASSLSGSPDTQYF
TRBV27	TRBD2	NA	TRBJ2-1	TGTGCCAGCAGTCCGGTAGCGGGATCCCTGATCAATGAGCAGTTCTTC	CASSPVAGSLINEQFF
TRBV7-6	NA	NA	TRBJ2-5	TGTGCCAGCAGCTTAGACCGGGAGACCCAGTACTTC	CASSLDRETQYF
TRBV18	NA	NA	TRBJ2-3	TGTGCCAGCTCACCGCCTCTCCAGCAGCGCGCAGATACGCAGTATTTT	CASSPPLQQRADTQYF
TRBV30	NA	NA	TRBJ1-2	TGTGCCTGGAGTTTGGCGGGGTATGGCTACACCTTC	CAWSLAGYGYTF
TRBV27	NA	NA	TRBJ2-5	TGTGCCAGCAGTCCCACAACGGGCAGGGCGGAGACCCAGTACTTC	CASSPTTGRAETQYF
TRBV27	TRBD2	NA	TRBJ2-3	TGTGCCAGCAGTTCCAGACTAGCGGGAGGCACAGATACGCAGTATTTT	CASSSRLAGGTDTQYF
TRBV11-2	TRBD2	NA	TRBJ2-3	TGTGCCAGCAGCCACCCGACGGGGGGTTCAGATACGCAGTATTTT	CASSHPTGGSDTQYF
TRBV5-1	TRBD2	NA	TRBJ2-1	TGCGCCAGCAGCCTACTAGCGGGAGTTGCATACAATGAGCAGTTCTTC	CASSLLAGVAYNEQFF
TRBV19	NA	NA	TRBJ2-7	TGTGCCAGTAGTGACCTAGAGGGCGAGCAGTACTTC	CASSDLEGEQYF
TRBV9	NA	NA	TRBJ2-7	TGTGCCAGCAGCGTACTGGCGGAGCATGCCTACGAGCAGTACTTC	CASSVLAEHAYEQYF
TRBV5-1	TRBD2	NA	TRBJ2-5	TGCGCCAGCAGCTCCTCTAGCGGGAGGAGCGAGACCCAGTACTTC	CASSSSSGRSETQYF
TRBV14	NA	NA	TRBJ1-2	TGTGCCAGTAGCCAAGTGAGGGAGACCTATGGCTACACCTTC	CASSQVRETYGYTF
TRBV6-5	NA	once	TRBJ2-7	TGTGCCAGCAGTTACAGGACACACCATTCCTACGAGCAGTACTTC	CASSYRTHHSYEQYF
TRBV28	NA	once	TRBJ1-5	TGTGCCAGCAGTTTATCCCAACAGCCCCAGCATTTT	CASSLSQQPQHF
TRBV7-2	TRBD1	NA	TRBJ2-7	TGTGCCAGCAGCCCATTCCGCCCGGACAGGGTAACGCCCTACGAGCAGTACTTC	CASSPFRPDRVTPYEQYF
TRBV7-3	NA	NA	TRBJ2-7	TGTGCCAGCAGCTTCGGGCGGGACGAGCAGTACTTC	CASSFGRDEQYF
TRBV19	TRBD1	NA	TRBJ1-2	TGTGCCAGTACCATGGGACAGGGAGTTAACTATGGCTACACCTTC	CASTMGQGVNYGYTF
TRBV5-1	NA	NA	TRBJ2-5	TGCGCCAGCAGCTTGGAGGGTAGGGGTTTTGAGACCCAGTACTTC	CASSLEGRGFETQYF
TRBV7-2	TRBD1	NA	TRBJ2-1	TGTGCCAGCAGCTTAGCGCTTGGACAGGGTTACAATGAGCAGTTCTTC	CASSLALGQGYNEQFF
TRBV19	NA	NA	TRBJ2-3	TGTGCCAGTAGTATGGCCGCGGAGAGCACAGATACGCAGTATTTT	CASSMAAESTDTQYF
TRBV19	NA	NA	TRBJ1-5	TGTGCCAGTAGGATGACAGGTAATAGCAATCAGCCCCAGCATTTT	CASRMTGNSNQPQHF
TRBV7-2	TRBD1	NA	TRBJ1-5	TGTGCCAGCAGCATACGCGGACAGGTTAGCAATCAGCCCCAGCATTTT	CASSIRGQVSNQPQHF
TRBV27	NA	NA	TRBJ2-7	TGTGCCAGCACCCCTCTAGCGTCCTCCTACGAGCAGTACTTC	CASTPLASSYEQYF
TRBV19	NA	NA	TRBJ2-7	TGTGCCAGTAGTATCACCGTACAGGGTCTTGGCGAGCAGTACTTC	CASSITVQGLGEQYF
TRBV4-2	TRBD2	NA	TRBJ2-1	TGTGCCAGCAGCCCGTTTTTGGGGACTAGCGGGAGGGCCGAACACAATGAGCAGTTCTTC	CASSPFLGTSGRAEHNEQFF
TRBV7-6	TRBD1	NA	TRBJ2-3	TGTGCCAGCAGCCTGGGACAGGGGCGTACAGATACGCAGTATTTT	CASSLGQGRTDTQYF
TRBV4-2	NA	NA	TRBJ2-2	TGTGCCAGCAGCCAAGATGGCGGGGTGAATTACCCCGGGGAGCTGTTTTTT	CASSQDGGVNYPGELFF